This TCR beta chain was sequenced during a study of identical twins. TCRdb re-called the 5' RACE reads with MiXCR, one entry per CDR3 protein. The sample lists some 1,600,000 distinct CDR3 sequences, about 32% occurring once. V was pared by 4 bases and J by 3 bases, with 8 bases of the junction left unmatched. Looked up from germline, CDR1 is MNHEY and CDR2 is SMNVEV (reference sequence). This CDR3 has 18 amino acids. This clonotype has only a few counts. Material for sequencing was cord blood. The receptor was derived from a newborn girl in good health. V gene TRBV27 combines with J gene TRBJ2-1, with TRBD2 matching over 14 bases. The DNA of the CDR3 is TGTGCCAGCAGTTCCTTCTCGACTAGCGGGAGGGTCTACAATGAGCAGTTCTTC. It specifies CASSSFSTSGRVYNEQFF.